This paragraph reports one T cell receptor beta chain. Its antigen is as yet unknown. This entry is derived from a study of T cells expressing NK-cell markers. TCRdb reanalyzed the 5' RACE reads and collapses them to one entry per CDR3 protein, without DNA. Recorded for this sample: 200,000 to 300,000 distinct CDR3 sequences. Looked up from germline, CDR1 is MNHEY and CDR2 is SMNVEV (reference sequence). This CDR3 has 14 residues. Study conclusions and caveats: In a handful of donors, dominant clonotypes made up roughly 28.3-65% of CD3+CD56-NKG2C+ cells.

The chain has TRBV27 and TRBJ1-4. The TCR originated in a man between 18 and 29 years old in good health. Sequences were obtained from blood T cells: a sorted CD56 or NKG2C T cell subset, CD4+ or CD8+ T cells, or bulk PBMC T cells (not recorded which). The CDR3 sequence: CASSPNKRGEKLFF.